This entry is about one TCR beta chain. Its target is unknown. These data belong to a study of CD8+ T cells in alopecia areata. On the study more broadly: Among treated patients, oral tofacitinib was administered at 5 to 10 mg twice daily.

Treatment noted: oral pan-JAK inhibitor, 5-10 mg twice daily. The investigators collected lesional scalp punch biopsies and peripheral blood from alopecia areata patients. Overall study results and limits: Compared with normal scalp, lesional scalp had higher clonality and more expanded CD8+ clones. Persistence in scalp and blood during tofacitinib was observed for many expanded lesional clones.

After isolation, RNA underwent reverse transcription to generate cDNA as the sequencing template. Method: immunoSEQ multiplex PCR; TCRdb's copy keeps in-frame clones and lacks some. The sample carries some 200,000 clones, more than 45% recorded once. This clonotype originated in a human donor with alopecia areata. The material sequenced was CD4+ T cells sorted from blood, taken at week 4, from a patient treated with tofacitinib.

This CDR3 reads CASSFPTSGGLNEQFF. CDR3 bases: TGCGCCAGCAGCTTTCCGACTAGCGGGGGCCTAAATGAGCAGTTCTTC. The chain combines TRBV5-1 with TRBJ2-1, with 12 bases matching TRBD2. The V segment lost 2 bases and the J segment 7 bases; nucleotides outside the gene matches: 7. Germline CDR1 is SGHRS and CDR2 is YFSETQ. The CDR3 is made up of 16 amino acids.